Listed here are 10 T cell receptor beta chains from one sample, sequenced in a study of blood T cell repertoires in COVID-19. Here immunoSEQ multiplex PCR was the method, and the copy in TCRdb shows in-frame clones only, minus some. The sample contains around 100,000 clones, around 90% of which appear only once. The sample taken for sequencing was peripheral blood. These receptor sequences come from a human donor in a cohort sampled during active COVID-19.

The gene calls are TRBV5-1 and TRBJ2-2; possible D gene TRBD2, 5 bases. This CDR3 spans 12 amino acids. Deletions cut 4 bases from V and 6 bases from J, with 7 bases between. Germline V gene lookup returns CDR1 SGHRS and CDR2 YFSETQ. CDR3 sequence: CASSPGAGELFF. The CDR3 region has the DNA TGCGCCAGCAGCCCCGGGGCCGGGGAGCTGTTTTTT.

This clone was picked up a small number of times. CDR3 sequence: CASSSQGAEAFF. The CDR3 DNA reads TGTGCCAGCTCATCTCAGGGGGCTGAAGCTTTCTTT. The rearrangement uses TRBV18 and TRBJ1-1; 7 nucleotides agree with TRBD1. The CDR3 totals 12 residues. Germline lookup yields CDR1 KGHSH and CDR2 LQKENI. Trimming cost V 5 bases and J 6 bases; bases outside gene matches: 3.

This clone was counted a few times. This chain links TRBV10-1 with TRBJ2-3; 15 nucleotides line up with TRBD2. V shed 9 bases and J 0 bases; nucleotides not matched to a gene: 7. Germline V gene sequence: CDR1 WNHNN, CDR2 SYGVQD (reference sequence). CDR3 length equals 17 residues. The CDR3 region is CARSGTSGRPSTDTQYF. CDR3 bases: TGCGCCAGATCCGGGACTAGCGGGAGGCCTAGCACAGATACGCAGTATTTT.

This chain uses TRBV11-2 with TRBJ1-6; D uncertain. This CDR3 region has 15 residues. V was cut by 2 bases and J by 16 bases, with 21 bases left in between. Looked up from germline, CDR1 is SGHAT and CDR2 is FQNNGV. The CDR3 DNA sequence: TGTGCCAGCAGCTTAAGCGAGCGGGGTGCGGCGGGACTCCACTTT. Translating gives CASSLSERGAAGLHF. Full variable domain (missing parts from reference TRBV11-2 and TRBJ1-6): EAGVAQSPRYKIIEKRQSVAFWCNPISGHATLYWYQQILGQGPKLLIQFQNNGVVDDSQLPKDRFSAERLKGVDSTLKIQPAKLEDSAVYLCASSLSERGAAGLHFGNGTRLTVT.

The chain carries TRBV9 and TRBJ2-3; D uncertain. The CDR3 consists of 11 residues. Trimming took 4 bases from V and 7 from J, leaving 7 bases between them. The germline V gene encodes CDR1 SGDLS and CDR2 YYNGEE. CDR3 sequence reads: CASSSGYTQYF. The CDR3 nucleotides read TGTGCCAGCAGCTCAGGATATACGCAGTATTTT.

The chain is built from TRBV20-1 and TRBJ2-1, with 9 positions matching TRBD2. Per the germline V gene, CDR1 is DFQATT and CDR2 is SNEGSKA (reference sequence). V was clipped by 3 bases and J by 4 bases; unmatched bases: 4. The CDR3 spans 14 residues. Written as DNA, the CDR3 is TGCAGTGCTAGTGGCGGGAGGGTATACAATGAGCAGTTCTTC. Its translation: CSASGGRVYNEQFF.

In this sample, this clone turned up a few times. V is TRBV10-3 and J is TRBJ2-7; D unclear. V shed 8 bases and J shed 3 bases, with 14 bases lying between them. The CDR3 extends over 13 amino acids. The germline V gene has CDR1 ENHRY and CDR2 SYGVKD. The CDR3 region is CAISGSFHYEQYF. Written as DNA, the CDR3 is TGTGCCATCTCCGGGTCCTTCCACTACGAGCAGTACTTC.

The chain carries TRBV6-2 or TRBV6-3 and TRBJ1-5, with unresolved D. The CDR3 totals 13 residues. Germline V gene data show CDR1 as MNHEY and CDR2 as SVGEGT. V was shortened by 2 bases and J by 9 bases, with 11 bases between the two germline ends. CDR3 residues: CASSYVPPRPQHF. The CDR3, as DNA: TGTGCCAGCAGTTACGTGCCCCCCAGGCCCCAGCATTTT.

Here the CDR3 reads CASSYPSGSGEQYF. CDR3 nucleotide sequence: TGTGCCAGCAGTTATCCTAGCGGGAGCGGGGAGCAGTACTTC. The chain carries TRBV28 and TRBJ2-7; TRBD2 agrees at 10 bases. Germline V lookup: CDR1 MDHEN, CDR2 SYDVKM. This CDR3 region has 14 residues. The V segment lost 4 bases and the J segment 7 bases; nucleotides outside the gene matches: 7.

This sequence joins TRBV3-1 (or the pseudogene TRBV3-2) and TRBJ1-6; weak D call: TRBD1 (6 bases). Germline CDR1 and CDR2: LGHDT and YNNKEL (reference sequence). V was clipped by 3 bases and J by 6 bases, with 9 bases between them. The CDR3 loop spans 14 amino acids. The CDR3 region is CASSHVQGNSPLHF. In DNA form, the CDR3 reads TGTGCCAGCAGCCACGTACAGGGTAATTCACCCCTCCACTTT.